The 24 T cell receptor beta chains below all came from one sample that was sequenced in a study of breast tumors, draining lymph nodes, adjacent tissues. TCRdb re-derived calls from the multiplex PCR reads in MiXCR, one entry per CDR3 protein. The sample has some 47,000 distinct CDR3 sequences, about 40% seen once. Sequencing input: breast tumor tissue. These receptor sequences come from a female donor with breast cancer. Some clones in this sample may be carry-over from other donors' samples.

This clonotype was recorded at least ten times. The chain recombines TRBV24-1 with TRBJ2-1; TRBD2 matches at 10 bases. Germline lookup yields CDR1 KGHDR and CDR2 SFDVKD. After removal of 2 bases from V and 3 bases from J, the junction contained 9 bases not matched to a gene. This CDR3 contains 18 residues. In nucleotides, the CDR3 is TGTGCCACCAGTGATTACAACCCGGGACTAGCGAACTACAATGAGCAGTTCTTC. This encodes CATSDYNPGLANYNEQFF.

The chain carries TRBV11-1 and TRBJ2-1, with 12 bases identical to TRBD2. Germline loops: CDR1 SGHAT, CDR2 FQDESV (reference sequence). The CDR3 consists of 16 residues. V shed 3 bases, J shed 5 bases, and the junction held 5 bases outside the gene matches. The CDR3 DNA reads TGTGCCAGCAGCTTGACTAGCGGGAGCAGAAACAATGAGCAGTTCTTC. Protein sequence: CASSLTSGSRNNEQFF.

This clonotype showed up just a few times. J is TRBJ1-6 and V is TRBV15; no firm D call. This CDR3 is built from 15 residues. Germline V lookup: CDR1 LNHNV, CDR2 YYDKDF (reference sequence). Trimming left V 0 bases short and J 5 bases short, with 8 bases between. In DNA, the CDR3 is TGTGCCACCAGCAGAGAAAGAGTTGATAATTCACCCCTCCACTTT. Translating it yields CATSRERVDNSPLHF. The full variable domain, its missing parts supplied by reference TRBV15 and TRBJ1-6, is DAMVIQNPRYQVTQFGKPVTLSCSQTLNHNVMYWYQQKSSQAPKLLFHYYDKDFNNEADTPDNFQSRRPNTSFCFLDIRSPGLGDTAMYLCATSRERVDNSPLHFGNGTRLTVT.

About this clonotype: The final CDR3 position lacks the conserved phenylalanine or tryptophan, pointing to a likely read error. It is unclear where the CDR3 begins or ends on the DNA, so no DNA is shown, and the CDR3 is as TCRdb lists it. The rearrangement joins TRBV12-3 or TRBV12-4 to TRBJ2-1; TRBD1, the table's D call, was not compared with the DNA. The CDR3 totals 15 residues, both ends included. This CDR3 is CASSLDRGLYNEQSS.

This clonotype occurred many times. The CDR3 here is CSVGVGNTIYF. The CDR3 DNA follows: TGCAGCGTTGGAGTTGGAAACACCATATATTTT. The chain carries TRBV29-1 and TRBJ1-3; no clear D gene. Germline V gene data show CDR1 as SQVTM and CDR2 as ANQGSEA. There are 11 residues in the CDR3. Trimming stripped 4 bases from V and 3 bases from J, with 4 bases between.

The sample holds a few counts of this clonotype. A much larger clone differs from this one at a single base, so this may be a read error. The chain's CDR3 is CASSPRYTIYF. The CDR3 DNA reads as TGTGCCAGCAGTCCCCGTTACACCATATATTTT. This chain links TRBV6-1 with TRBJ1-3; D ambiguous. Germline loops: CDR1 MNHNS, CDR2 SASEGT. The CDR3 totals 11 residues. V dropped 5 bases and J dropped 8 bases, with 7 bases sitting between them.

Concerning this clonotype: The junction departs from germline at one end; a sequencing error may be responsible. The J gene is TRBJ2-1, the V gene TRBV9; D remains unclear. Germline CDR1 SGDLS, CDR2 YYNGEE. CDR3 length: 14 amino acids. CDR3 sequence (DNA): TGTGCCCGCAGCGTAGTTTGGAAAAACAATGAGCAGTCCTTC. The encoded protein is CARSVVWKNNEQSF.

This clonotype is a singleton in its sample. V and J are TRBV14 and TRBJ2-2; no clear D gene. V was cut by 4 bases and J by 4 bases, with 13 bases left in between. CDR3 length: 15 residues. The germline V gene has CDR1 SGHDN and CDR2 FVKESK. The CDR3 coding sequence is TGTGCCAGCAGCCCCTACCGGTTCGGCACCGGGGAGCTGTTTTTT. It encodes CASSPYRFGTGELFF.

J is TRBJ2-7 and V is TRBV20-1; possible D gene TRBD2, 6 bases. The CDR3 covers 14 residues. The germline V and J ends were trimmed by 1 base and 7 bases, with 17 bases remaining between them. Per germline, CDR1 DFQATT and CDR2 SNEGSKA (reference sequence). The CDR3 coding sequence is TGCAGTGCTAGAGTCTTGGCGGCGGGACGGGAGCAGTACTTC. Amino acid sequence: CSARVLAAGREQYF.

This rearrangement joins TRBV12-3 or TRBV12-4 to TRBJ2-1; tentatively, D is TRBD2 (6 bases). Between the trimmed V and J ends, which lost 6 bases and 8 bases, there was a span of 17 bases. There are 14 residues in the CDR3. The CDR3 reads CASSFAGGTDEQFF. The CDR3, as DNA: TGTGCCAGCAGCTTCGCGGGCGGGACGGATGAGCAGTTCTTC.

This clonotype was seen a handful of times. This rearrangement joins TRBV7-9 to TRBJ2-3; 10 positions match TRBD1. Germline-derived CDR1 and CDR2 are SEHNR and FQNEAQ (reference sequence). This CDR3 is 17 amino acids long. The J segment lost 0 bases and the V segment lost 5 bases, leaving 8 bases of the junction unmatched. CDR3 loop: CASSVSGTGVSTDTQYF. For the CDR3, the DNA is TGTGCCAGCAGCGTCTCCGGGACAGGGGTGAGCACAGATACGCAGTATTTT.

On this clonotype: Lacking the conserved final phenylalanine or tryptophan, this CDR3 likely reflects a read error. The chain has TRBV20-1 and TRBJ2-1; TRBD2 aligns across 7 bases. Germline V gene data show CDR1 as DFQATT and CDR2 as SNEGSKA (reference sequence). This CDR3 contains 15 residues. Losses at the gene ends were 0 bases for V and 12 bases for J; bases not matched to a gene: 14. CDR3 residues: CSARDRLAVIYGQFS. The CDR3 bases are TGCAGTGCTAGAGATCGCCTAGCGGTTATCTATGGGCAGTTCTCC.

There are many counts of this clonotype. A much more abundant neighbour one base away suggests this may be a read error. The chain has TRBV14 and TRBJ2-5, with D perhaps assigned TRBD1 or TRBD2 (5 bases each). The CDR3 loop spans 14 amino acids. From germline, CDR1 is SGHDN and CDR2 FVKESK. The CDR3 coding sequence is TGTGCCAGCAGCCAAGGGGGGAGTAAGGAGACCCAGTCCTTC. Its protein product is CASSQGGSKETQSF.

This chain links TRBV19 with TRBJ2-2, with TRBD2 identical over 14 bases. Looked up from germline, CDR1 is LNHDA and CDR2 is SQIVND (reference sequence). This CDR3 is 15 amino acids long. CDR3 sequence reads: CTGGLAGGWTGELFF. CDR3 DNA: TGTACGGGAGGACTAGCGGGAGGATGGACCGGGGAGCTGTTTTTT.

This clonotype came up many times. CDR3 protein: CASSQDRNEQFF. CDR3 in DNA: TGCGCCAGCAGCCAAGATAGGAATGAGCAGTTCTTC. The rearrangement uses TRBV4-1 and TRBJ2-1; D gene unclear. With 0 bases removed from V and 7 bases from J, the gap between germline ends came to 4 bases. CDR3 length: 12 residues. From germline, CDR1 is MGHRA and CDR2 YSYEKL.

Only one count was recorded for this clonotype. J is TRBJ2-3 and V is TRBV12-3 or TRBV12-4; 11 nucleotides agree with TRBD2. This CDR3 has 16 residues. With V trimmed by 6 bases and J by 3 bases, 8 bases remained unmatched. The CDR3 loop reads CASREGTSGLTDTQYF. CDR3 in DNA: TGTGCCAGCAGGGAGGGGACTAGCGGTTTAACAGATACGCAGTATTTT.

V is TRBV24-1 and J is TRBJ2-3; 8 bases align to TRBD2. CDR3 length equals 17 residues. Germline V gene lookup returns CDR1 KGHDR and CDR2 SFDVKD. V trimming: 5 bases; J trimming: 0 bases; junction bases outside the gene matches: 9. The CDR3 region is CATSASGLAASTDTQYF. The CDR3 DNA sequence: TGTGCCACCAGTGCTAGCGGACTAGCAGCTAGCACAGATACGCAGTATTTT.

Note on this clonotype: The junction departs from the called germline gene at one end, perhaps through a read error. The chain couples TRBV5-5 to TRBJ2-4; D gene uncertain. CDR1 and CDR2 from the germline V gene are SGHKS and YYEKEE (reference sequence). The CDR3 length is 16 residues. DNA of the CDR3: TGTACCAGCAGCTTCTTGGCCGGTACGGCAAAAAACATTCAGTACTTC. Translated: CTSSFLAGTAKNIQYF. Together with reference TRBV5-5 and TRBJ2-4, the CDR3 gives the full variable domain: DAGVTQSPTHLIKTRGQQVTLRCSPISGHKSVSWYQQVLGQGPQFIFQYYEKEERGRGNFPDRFSARQFPNYSSELNVNALLLGDSALYLCTSSFLAGTAKNIQYFGAGTRLSVL.

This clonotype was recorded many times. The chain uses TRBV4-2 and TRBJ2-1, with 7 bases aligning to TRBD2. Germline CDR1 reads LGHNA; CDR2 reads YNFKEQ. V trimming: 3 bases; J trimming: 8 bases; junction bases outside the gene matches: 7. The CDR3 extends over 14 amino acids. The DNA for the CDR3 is TGTGCCAGCAGCCAGGGGGGAGGGTTCGATGAGCAGTTCTTC. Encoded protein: CASSQGGGFDEQFF.

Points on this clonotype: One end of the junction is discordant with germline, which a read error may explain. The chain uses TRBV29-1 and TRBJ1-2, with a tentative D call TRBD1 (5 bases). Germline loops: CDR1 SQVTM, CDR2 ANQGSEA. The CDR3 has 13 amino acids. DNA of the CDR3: TGCAGCGTCGAAGAACAGGAGCACTATGGCTACACCTTC. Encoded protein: CSVEEQEHYGYTF.

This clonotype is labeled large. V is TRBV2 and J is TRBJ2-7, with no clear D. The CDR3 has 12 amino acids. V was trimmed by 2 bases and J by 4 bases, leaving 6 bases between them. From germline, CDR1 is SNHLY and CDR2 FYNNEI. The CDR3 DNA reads TGTGCCAGCAGTGAATCCCCTTACGAGCAGTACTTC. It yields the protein CASSESPYEQYF.

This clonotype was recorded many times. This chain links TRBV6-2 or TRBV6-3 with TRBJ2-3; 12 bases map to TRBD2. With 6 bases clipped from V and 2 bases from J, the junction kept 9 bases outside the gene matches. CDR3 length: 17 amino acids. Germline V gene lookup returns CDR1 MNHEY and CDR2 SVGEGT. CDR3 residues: CASSPGTSGWDTDTQYF. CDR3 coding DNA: TGTGCCAGCAGCCCCGGGACTAGCGGGTGGGACACAGATACGCAGTATTTT.

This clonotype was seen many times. CDR3 loop: CASSWRGPNTEAFF. In nucleotides, the CDR3 is TGCGCCAGCAGCTGGAGAGGGCCGAACACTGAAGCTTTCTTT. V gene TRBV5-1 combines with J gene TRBJ1-1, with no clear D. This CDR3 is 14 amino acids long. V was trimmed by 3 bases and J by 1 base, leaving 10 bases between them. Per germline, CDR1 SGHRS and CDR2 YFSETQ.

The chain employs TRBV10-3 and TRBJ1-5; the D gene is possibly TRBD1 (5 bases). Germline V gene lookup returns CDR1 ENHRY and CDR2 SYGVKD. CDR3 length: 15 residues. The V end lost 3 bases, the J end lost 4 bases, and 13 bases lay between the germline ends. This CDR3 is CAISEGRDGNQPQHF. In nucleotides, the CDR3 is TGTGCCATCAGTGAAGGCAGGGATGGGAATCAGCCCCAGCATTTT.